A selection of T cell receptor beta chains follows, all from one sample in a study of T-cell memory formation after mild COVID-19. TCRdb analysed the 5' RACE reads with MiXCR anew, one entry per CDR3 protein. The sample yields around 340,000 distinct CDR3 sequences, under 15% seen once. Sequencing input: PBMCs or a T cell subset sorted from them (not recorded which). These receptors all stem from a man between 18 and 29 years old who had mild COVID-19 (a few samples of this study predate the infection). Cell type and time point are not known. The CDR3 runs from the conserved cysteine through the conserved F or W. A D gene is named only where the DNA matches it firmly. Rows may omit the clone size; those that give it use once, few, many or a size class.

TRBJ1-5	many	TRBV12-3/TRBV12-4	TRBD1	CASSQTGTEYQPQHF	TGTGCCAGCAGTCAAACCGGGACAGAATATCAGCCCCAGCATTTT
TRBJ1-2	NA	TRBV7-2	TRBD1	CASSSDRQFYGYTF	TGTGCCAGCAGCTCGGACAGGCAGTTCTATGGCTACACCTTC
TRBJ1-5	few	TRBV5-1	NA	CASSLAGHQGEPQHF	TGCGCCAGCAGCTTGGCGGGACACCAAGGGGAGCCCCAGCATTTT
TRBJ2-4	NA	TRBV20-1	NA	CSAKDPPGAGKNIQYF	TGCAGTGCTAAAGATCCCCCGGGGGCTGGGAAAAACATTCAGTACTTC
TRBJ2-7	NA	TRBV11-2	NA	CASSSDGPLYEQYF	TGTGCCAGCAGCTCCGACGGGCCGCTCTACGAGCAGTACTTC
TRBJ2-4	NA	TRBV6-2/TRBV6-3	NA	CASMPGDLAKNIQYF	TGTGCCAGCATGCCAGGCGACTTAGCCAAAAACATTCAGTACTTC
TRBJ2-5	few	TRBV11-2	TRBD1	CASSSWTGKETQYF	TGTGCCAGCAGCTCGTGGACAGGGAAAGAGACCCAGTACTTC
TRBJ1-2	NA	TRBV11-2	NA	CASSLGDYEGYTF	TGTGCCAGCAGCTTGGGGGACTATGAGGGCTACACCTTC
TRBJ1-4	few	TRBV5-6	NA	CASSFRANEKLFF	TGTGCCAGCAGCTTCCGGGCTAATGAAAAACTGTTTTTT
TRBJ2-2	few	TRBV7-8	NA	CASSLVAGGTNTGELFF	TGTGCCAGCAGCTTAGTGGCGGGCGGTACTAACACCGGGGAGCTGTTTTTT
TRBJ2-7	few	TRBV12-5	TRBD2	CASGLERGRPGGHEQYF	TGTGCTAGTGGTTTAGAGCGGGGCCGCCCCGGGGGACACGAGCAGTACTTC
TRBJ2-5	NA	TRBV7-6	NA	CASSRLVETQYF	TGTGCCAGCAGCCGCCTGGTAGAGACCCAGTACTTC
TRBJ2-7	NA	TRBV7-2	NA	CASSSYDSYEQYF	TGTGCCAGCAGCTCCTACGACAGCTACGAGCAGTACTTC
TRBJ2-2	NA	TRBV4-1	NA	CASSRLLRGGTGELFF	TGCGCCAGCAGCCGATTACTCAGGGGCGGCACCGGGGAGCTGTTTTTT
TRBJ2-1	few	TRBV5-6	NA	CASSLDRLGFSYNEQFF	TGTGCCAGCAGCTTGGACCGGCTCGGGTTCTCCTACAATGAGCAGTTCTTC
TRBJ1-2	few	TRBV6-5	TRBD1	CASSYSDRAPWYGYTF	TGTGCCAGCAGTTACTCGGACAGGGCCCCATGGTATGGCTACACCTTC
TRBJ1-2	few	TRBV7-2	NA	CASSATGINYGYTF	TGTGCCAGCAGCGCAACGGGGATCAACTATGGCTACACCTTC
TRBJ2-5	few	TRBV6-2/TRBV6-3	TRBD1	CASSYSIGQGEETQYF	TGTGCCAGCAGTTACTCGATCGGACAGGGGGAAGAGACCCAGTACTTC
TRBJ2-1	NA	TRBV6-5	TRBD1	CASSYSTGVNEQFF	TGTGCCAGCAGTTACTCAACAGGGGTCAATGAGCAGTTCTTC
TRBJ2-2	NA	TRBV12-3/TRBV12-4	TRBD2	CASSRLAGVPNGGELFF	TGTGCCAGCAGCCGACTAGCGGGGGTACCGAACGGCGGGGAGCTGTTTTTT
TRBJ1-5	NA	TRBV5-1	NA	CASSLVPGNSNQPQHF	TGCGCCAGCAGCTTGGTCCCAGGGAATAGCAATCAGCCCCAGCATTTT
TRBJ2-2	NA	TRBV7-9	TRBD1	CASSSPGQLTGELFF	TGTGCCAGCAGCTCGCCGGGACAGCTCACCGGGGAGCTGTTTTTT
TRBJ2-1	few	TRBV21-1	NA	CASSKAKGRGDRNEQFF	TGTGCCAGCAGCAAAGCTAAGGGGCGGGGGGATCGGAATGAGCAGTTCTTC
TRBJ2-1	few	TRBV6-2/TRBV6-3	NA	CASIGTRGQGSYNEQFF	TGTGCCAGCATCGGAACCAGAGGGCAGGGCTCCTACAATGAGCAGTTCTTC
TRBJ2-2	many	TRBV7-9	NA	CASANRQNTGELFF	TGTGCCAGTGCCAACAGACAGAACACCGGGGAGCTGTTTTTT
TRBJ2-1	NA	TRBV5-5	TRBD1	CASSSWGPGGLYNEQFF	TGTGCCAGCAGCTCCTGGGGGCCAGGGGGCCTCTACAATGAGCAGTTCTTC
TRBJ2-3	many	TRBV11-2	NA	CASSFGRVGADTQYF	TGTGCCAGCAGCTTCGGCAGGGTGGGGGCAGATACGCAGTATTTT
TRBJ2-6	few	TRBV5-1	NA	CASSSSRSGANVLTF	TGCGCCAGCAGCTCGTCGCGCTCTGGGGCCAACGTCCTGACTTTC
TRBJ2-7	NA	TRBV30	NA	CAWRNVQADYEQYF	TGTGCCTGGAGGAATGTACAGGCCGACTACGAGCAGTACTTC
TRBJ2-4	few	TRBV5-4	NA	CASSLVGGNIQYF	TGTGCCAGCAGCTTGGTAGGGGGAAACATTCAGTACTTC
TRBJ2-3	NA	TRBV7-9	TRBD1	CASSLFRGRDTQYF	TGTGCCAGCAGCTTATTCAGGGGGCGGGATACGCAGTATTTT
TRBJ2-5	few	TRBV5-6	NA	CASASSRGGETQYF	TGTGCCAGCGCCTCTTCCAGGGGAGGGGAGACCCAGTACTTC
TRBJ2-3	NA	TRBV10-3	TRBD2	CAISEPKLAGGPDTQYF	TGTGCCATCAGTGAGCCCAAACTAGCGGGGGGTCCAGATACGCAGTATTTT
TRBJ2-3	NA	TRBV29-1	TRBD1	CSVGTGGDTQYF	TGCAGCGTCGGGACAGGAGGAGATACGCAGTATTTT
TRBJ1-1	NA	TRBV9	NA	CASSPRGGGLTEAFF	TGTGCCAGCAGCCCCCGGGGTGGGGGGCTTACTGAAGCTTTCTTT
TRBJ1-1	many	TRBV5-5	NA	CASSLVPGVGTEAFF	TGTGCCAGCAGCTTGGTTCCAGGGGTTGGGACTGAAGCTTTCTTT
TRBJ2-1	NA	TRBV12-3/TRBV12-4	NA	CASSGQIYNEQFF	TGTGCCAGCAGTGGACAGATATACAATGAGCAGTTCTTC
TRBJ1-3	many	TRBV27	TRBD1	CASSSTGHSGNTIYF	TGTGCCAGCAGTTCGACAGGGCACTCTGGAAACACCATATATTTT
TRBJ2-7	many	TRBV7-2	NA	CASSRGGSSHEQYF	TGTGCCAGCAGCAGAGGCGGTAGTTCCCACGAGCAGTACTTC
TRBJ2-5	NA	TRBV7-8	NA	CASRQSQTQYF	TGTGCCAGCAGACAGTCCCAGACCCAGTACTTC
TRBJ2-1	few	TRBV5-1	NA	CASSPGRRWVEQFF	TGCGCCAGCAGCCCGGGACGTAGGTGGGTTGAGCAGTTCTTC
TRBJ2-7	few	TRBV10-3	TRBD2	CAISEFSGASYEQYF	TGTGCCATCAGTGAGTTTAGCGGGGCATCCTACGAGCAGTACTTC
TRBJ2-3	many	TRBV11-2	TRBD2	CASTPRRLAGFDTQYF	TGTGCCAGCACCCCGAGGCGACTAGCGGGGTTTGATACGCAGTATTTT
TRBJ1-5	NA	TRBV12-3/TRBV12-4	TRBD1	CASSAGTGDHSQHF	TGTGCCAGCAGCGCCGGGACAGGGGATCACTCCCAGCATTTT
TRBJ2-1	few	TRBV29-1	NA	CSVGGLGYNEQFF	TGCAGCGTTGGGGGGCTCGGGTACAATGAGCAGTTCTTC
TRBJ2-1	few	TRBV12-3/TRBV12-4	NA	CASARGVYNEQFF	TGTGCCAGCGCGAGGGGGGTCTACAATGAGCAGTTCTTC
TRBJ2-2	NA	TRBV7-3	NA	CASSSQGSPNTGELFF	TGTGCCAGCAGCTCTCAAGGGTCCCCGAACACCGGGGAGCTGTTTTTT
TRBJ2-1	few	TRBV7-9	NA	CASSSRLLTTLYNEQFF	TGTGCCAGCAGCTCCAGACTCCTCACGACCCTCTACAATGAGCAGTTCTTC
TRBJ2-2	many	TRBV7-9	TRBD2	CASSFRPSGARESTGELFF	TGTGCCAGCAGCTTCCGGCCTAGCGGGGCCCGGGAGAGCACCGGGGAGCTGTTTTTT
TRBJ1-5	few	TRBV28	NA	CASSSIDRRNNQPQHF	TGTGCCAGCAGTTCAATAGACAGGAGGAATAATCAGCCCCAGCATTTT
TRBJ2-2	few	TRBV14	NA	CASGETNTGELFF	TGTGCCAGCGGAGAAACTAACACCGGGGAGCTGTTTTTT
TRBJ2-5	NA	TRBV9	TRBD1	CASGTGLVETQYF	TGTGCCAGTGGGACAGGGTTAGTCGAGACCCAGTACTTC
TRBJ1-3	NA	TRBV11-2	NA	CASSPARNTIYF	TGTGCCAGCAGCCCCGCGAGAAACACCATATATTTT
TRBJ1-1	NA	TRBV7-9	NA	CASSVLRRTEAFF	TGTGCCAGCAGTGTATTGCGGCGGACTGAAGCTTTCTTT